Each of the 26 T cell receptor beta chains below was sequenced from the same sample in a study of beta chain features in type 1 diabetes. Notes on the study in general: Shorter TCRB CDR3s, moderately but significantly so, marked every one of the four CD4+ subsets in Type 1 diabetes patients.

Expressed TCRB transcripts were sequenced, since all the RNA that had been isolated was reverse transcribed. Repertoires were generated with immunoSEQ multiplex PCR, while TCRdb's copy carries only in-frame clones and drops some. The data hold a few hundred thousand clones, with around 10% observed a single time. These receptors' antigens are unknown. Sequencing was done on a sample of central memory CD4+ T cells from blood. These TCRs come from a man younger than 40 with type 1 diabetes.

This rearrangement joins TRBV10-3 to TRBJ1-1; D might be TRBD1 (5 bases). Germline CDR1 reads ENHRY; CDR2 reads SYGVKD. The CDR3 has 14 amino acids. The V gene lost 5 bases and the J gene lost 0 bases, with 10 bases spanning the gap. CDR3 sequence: CAISPDTMNTEAFF. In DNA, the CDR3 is TGTGCCATCAGTCCGGACACAATGAACACTGAAGCTTTCTTT.

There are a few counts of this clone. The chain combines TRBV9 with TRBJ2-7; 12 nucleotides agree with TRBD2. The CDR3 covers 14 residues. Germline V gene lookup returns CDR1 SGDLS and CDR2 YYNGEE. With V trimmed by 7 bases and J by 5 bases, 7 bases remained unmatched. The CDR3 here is CASGGRTSGNEQYF. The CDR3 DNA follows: TGTGCCAGCGGGGGGCGGACTAGCGGGAACGAGCAGTACTTC.

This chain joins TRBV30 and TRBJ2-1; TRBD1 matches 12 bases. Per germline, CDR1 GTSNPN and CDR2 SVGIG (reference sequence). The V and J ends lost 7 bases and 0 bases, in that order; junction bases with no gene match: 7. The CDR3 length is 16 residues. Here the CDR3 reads CASGQGALSSYNEQFF. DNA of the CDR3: TGTGCCTCGGGACAGGGGGCCCTTAGCTCCTACAATGAGCAGTTCTTC.

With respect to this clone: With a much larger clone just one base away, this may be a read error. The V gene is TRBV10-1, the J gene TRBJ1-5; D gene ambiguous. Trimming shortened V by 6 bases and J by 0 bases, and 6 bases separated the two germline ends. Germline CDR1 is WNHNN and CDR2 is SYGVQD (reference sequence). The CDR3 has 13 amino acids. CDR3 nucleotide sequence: TGCGCCAGCAGCTTGGATAGCAATCAGCCCCAGCATTTT. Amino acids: CASSLDSNQPQHF.

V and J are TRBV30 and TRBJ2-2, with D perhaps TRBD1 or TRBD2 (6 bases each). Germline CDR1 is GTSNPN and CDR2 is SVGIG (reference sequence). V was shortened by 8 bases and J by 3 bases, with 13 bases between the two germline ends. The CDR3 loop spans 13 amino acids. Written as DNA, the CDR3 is TGTGCCAGGGGGGCAGGCGACACCGGGGAGCTGTTTTTT. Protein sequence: CARGAGDTGELFF.

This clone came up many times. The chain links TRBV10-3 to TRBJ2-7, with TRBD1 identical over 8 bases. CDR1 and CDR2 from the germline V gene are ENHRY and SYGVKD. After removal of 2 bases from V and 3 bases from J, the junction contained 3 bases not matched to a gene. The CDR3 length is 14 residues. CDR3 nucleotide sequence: TGTGCCATCAGTGAGACGGGGACAGGCTACGAGCAGTACTTC. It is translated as CAISETGTGYEQYF.

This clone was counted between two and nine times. In DNA, the CDR3 is TGTGCCAGCAGTTTATATAGGGACGAGGAGAATGGCTACACCTTC. Translated, it gives CASSLYRDEENGYTF. The chain is built from TRBV28 and TRBJ1-2; tentatively, D is TRBD1 (5 bases). V dropped 1 base and J dropped 6 bases, with 15 bases sitting between them. CDR1 and CDR2 from the germline V gene are MDHEN and SYDVKM. This CDR3 is 15 amino acids long.

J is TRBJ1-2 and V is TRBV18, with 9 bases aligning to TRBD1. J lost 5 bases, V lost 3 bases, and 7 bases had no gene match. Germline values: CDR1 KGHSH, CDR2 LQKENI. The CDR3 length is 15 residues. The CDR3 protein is CASSPDRGYGYGYTF. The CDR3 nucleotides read TGTGCCAGCTCACCCGACAGGGGGTATGGATATGGCTACACCTTC.

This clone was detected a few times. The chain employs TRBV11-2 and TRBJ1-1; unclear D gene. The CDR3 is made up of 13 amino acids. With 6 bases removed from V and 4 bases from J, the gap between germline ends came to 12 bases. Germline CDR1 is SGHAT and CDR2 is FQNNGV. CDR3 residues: CASRYQRGTEAFF. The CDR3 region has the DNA TGTGCCAGCAGATACCAACGAGGCACTGAAGCTTTCTTT.

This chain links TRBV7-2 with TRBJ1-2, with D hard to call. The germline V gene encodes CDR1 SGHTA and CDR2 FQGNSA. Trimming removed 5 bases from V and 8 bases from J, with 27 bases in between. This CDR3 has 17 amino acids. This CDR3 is CASSQDNTGGRSKGYTF. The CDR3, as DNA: TGTGCCAGCAGCCAAGATAACACCGGAGGGAGGAGCAAAGGCTACACCTTC. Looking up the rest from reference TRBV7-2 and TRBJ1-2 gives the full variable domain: GAGVSQSPSNKVTEKGKDVELRCDPISGHTALYWYRQSLGQGLEFLIYFQGNSAPDKSGLPSDRFSAERTGGSVSTLTIQRTQQEDSAVYLCASSQDNTGGRSKGYTFGSGTRLTVV.

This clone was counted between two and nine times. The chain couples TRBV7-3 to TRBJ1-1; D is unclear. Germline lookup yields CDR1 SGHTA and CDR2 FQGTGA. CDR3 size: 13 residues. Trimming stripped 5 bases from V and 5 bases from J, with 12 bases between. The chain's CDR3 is CASSRDTWTEAFF. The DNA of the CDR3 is TGTGCCAGCAGCCGGGATACGTGGACTGAAGCTTTCTTT.

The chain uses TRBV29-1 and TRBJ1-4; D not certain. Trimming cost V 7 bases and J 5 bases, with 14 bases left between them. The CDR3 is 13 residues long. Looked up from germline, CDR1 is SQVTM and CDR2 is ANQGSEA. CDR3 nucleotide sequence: TGCAGCGGCATACTGGGAAAGAATGAAAAACTGTTTTTT. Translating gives CSGILGKNEKLFF.

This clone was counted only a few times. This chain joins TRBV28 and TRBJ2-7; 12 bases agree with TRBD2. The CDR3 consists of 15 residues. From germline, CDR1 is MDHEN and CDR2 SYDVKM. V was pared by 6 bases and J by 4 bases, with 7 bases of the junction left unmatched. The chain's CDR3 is CASRPPGTSGYEQYF. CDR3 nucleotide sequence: TGTGCCAGCAGGCCCCCCGGGACTAGCGGGTACGAGCAGTACTTC. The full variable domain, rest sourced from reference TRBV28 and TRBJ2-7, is DVKVTQSSRYLVKRTGEKVFLECVQDMDHENMFWYRQDPGLGLRLIYFSYDVKMKEKGDIPEGYSVSREKKERFSLILESASTNQTSMYLCASRPPGTSGYEQYFGPGTRLTVT.

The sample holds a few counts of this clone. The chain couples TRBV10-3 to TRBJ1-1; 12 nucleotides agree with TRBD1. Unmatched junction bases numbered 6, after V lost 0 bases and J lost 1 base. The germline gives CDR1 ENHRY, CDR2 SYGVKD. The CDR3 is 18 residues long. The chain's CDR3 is CAISESPGQGAGNTEAFF. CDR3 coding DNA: TGTGCCATCAGTGAGTCCCCGGGACAGGGGGCTGGGAACACTGAAGCTTTCTTT.

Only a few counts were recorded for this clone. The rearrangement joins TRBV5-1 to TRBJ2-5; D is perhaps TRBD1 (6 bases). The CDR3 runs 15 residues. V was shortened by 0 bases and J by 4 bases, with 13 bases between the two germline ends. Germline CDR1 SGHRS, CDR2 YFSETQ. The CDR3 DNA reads TGCGCCAGCAGCTTGGGTATGGGGGCCGGAGAGACCCAGTACTTC. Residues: CASSLGMGAGETQYF.

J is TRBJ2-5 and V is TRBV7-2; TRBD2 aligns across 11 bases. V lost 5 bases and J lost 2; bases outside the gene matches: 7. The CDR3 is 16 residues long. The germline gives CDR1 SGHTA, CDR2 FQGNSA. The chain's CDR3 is CASSHGVAGGQETQYF. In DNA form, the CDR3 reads TGTGCCAGCAGCCACGGGGTAGCGGGAGGGCAAGAGACCCAGTACTTC.

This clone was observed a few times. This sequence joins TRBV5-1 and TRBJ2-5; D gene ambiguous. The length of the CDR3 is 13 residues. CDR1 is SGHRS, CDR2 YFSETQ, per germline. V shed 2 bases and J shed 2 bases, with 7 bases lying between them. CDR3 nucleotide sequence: TGCGCCAGCAGCTTAACATCACAAGAGACCCAGTACTTC. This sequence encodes CASSLTSQETQYF.

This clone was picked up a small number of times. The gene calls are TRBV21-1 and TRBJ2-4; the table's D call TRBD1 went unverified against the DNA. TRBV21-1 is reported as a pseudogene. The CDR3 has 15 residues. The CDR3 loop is CASSDLAGQAHIQYF. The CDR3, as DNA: TGTGCCAGCAGCGACCTGGCGGGACAGGCTCACATTCAGTACTTC.

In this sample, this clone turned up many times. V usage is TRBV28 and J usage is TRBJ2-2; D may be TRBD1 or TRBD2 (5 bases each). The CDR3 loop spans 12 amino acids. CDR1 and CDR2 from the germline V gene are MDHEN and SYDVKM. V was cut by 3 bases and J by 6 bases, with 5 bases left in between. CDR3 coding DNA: TGTGCCAGCAGTTTGGGGGCCGGGGAGCTGTTTTTT. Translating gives CASSLGAGELFF.

The CDR3: CASRGVGGAVVGYTF. Here the CDR3 DNA reads TGTGCCAGCAGGGGGGTAGGGGGCGCTGTGGTTGGCTACACCTTC. The chain is built from TRBV28 and TRBJ1-2; 7 nucleotides align to TRBD1. Trimming at V came to 6 bases and at J to 7 bases, leaving 14 bases not matched to a gene. There are 15 residues in the CDR3. The germline V gene has CDR1 MDHEN and CDR2 SYDVKM.

For the CDR3, the DNA is TGTGCCAGCAGCCCCCTGCGACAGGGTGACTATGGCTACACCTTC. Translation gives CASSPLRQGDYGYTF. The chain has TRBV6-1 and TRBJ1-2; 7 nucleotides agree with TRBD1. The CDR3 has 15 amino acids. V was pared by 6 bases and J by 3 bases, with 10 bases of the junction left unmatched. Germline V gene data show CDR1 as MNHNS and CDR2 as SASEGT.

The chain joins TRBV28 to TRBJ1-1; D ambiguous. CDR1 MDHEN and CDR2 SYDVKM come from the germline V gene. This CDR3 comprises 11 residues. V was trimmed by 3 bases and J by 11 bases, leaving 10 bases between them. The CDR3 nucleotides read TGTGCCAGCAGTTTCGAGAAGGAGGCTTTCTTT. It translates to CASSFEKEAFF.

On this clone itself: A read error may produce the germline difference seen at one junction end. CDR3 sequence: CASSVRQGDRLFF. CDR3 nucleotides: TGTGCCAGCAGTGTGAGGCAGGGGGATCGTCTGTTTTTT. The genes are TRBV10-3 and TRBJ1-4; 7 bases match TRBD1. CDR3 length equals 13 residues. Looked up from germline, CDR1 is ENHRY and CDR2 is SYGVKD.

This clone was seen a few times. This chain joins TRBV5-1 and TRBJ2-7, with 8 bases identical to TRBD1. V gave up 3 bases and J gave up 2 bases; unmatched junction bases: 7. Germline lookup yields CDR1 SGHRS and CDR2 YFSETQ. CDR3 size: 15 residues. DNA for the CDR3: TGCGCCAGCAGCTCGCAAGGACAGGGTACCTACGAGCAGTACTTC. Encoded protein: CASSSQGQGTYEQYF.

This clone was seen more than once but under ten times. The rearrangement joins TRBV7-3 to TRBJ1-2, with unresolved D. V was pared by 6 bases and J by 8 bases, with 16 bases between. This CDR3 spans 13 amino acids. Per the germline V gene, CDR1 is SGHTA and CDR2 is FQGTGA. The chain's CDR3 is CASSPDWLGGYTF. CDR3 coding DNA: TGTGCCAGCAGTCCGGACTGGCTAGGGGGCTACACCTTC. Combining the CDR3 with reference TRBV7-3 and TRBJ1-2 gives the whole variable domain GAGVSQTPSNKVTEKGKYVELRCDPISGHTALYWYRQSLGQGPEFLIYFQGTGAADDSGLPNDRFFAVRPEGSVSTLKIQRTERGDSAVYLCASSPDWLGGYTFGSGTRLTVV.

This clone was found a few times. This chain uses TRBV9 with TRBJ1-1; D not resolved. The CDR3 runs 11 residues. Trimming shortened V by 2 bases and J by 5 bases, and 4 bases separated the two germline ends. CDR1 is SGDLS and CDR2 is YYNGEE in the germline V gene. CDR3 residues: CASSVWTEAFF. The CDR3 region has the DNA TGTGCCAGCAGCGTTTGGACTGAAGCTTTCTTT.